These 23 T cell receptor beta chains were all obtained from the same sample, sequenced in a study of CD8 T cells in ankylosing spondylitis. Study results and limitations: In ankylosing spondylitis blood, a motif of roughly eight highly homologous TCR beta variants appeared characteristic.

Their specific antigens are unknown. TCRdb independently ran MiXCR on the 5' RACE reads; one entry per CDR3 protein. The sample consists of around 390,000 distinct CDR3 sequences, 20% to 25% of them appearing once. The sample comprised blood, either unsorted or a sorted T cell fraction (not recorded which). The source of these receptors is a male donor with ankylosing spondylitis.

The J gene is TRBJ2-4, the V gene TRBV24-1; TRBD1 matches 7 bases. This CDR3 region has 16 residues. J lost 0 bases, V lost 3 bases, and 4 bases had no gene match. The germline gives CDR1 KGHDR, CDR2 SFDVKD. This chain's CDR3 is CATSDGDSIAKNIQYF. CDR3 coding DNA: TGTGCCACCAGTGATGGGGACAGCATAGCCAAAAACATTCAGTACTTC.

The chain carries TRBV5-1 and TRBJ2-5; D remains unclear. CDR1 and CDR2 (germline): SGHRS, YFSETQ. V lost 4 bases and J lost 1, with 8 bases in between. This CDR3 has 13 amino acids. CDR3 nucleotides: TGCGCCAGCAGCAAACTTATCCAAGAGACCCAGTACTTC. It encodes CASSKLIQETQYF. The complete variable domain, with remaining parts taken from reference TRBV5-1 and TRBJ2-5, reads KAGVTQTPRYLIKTRGQQVTLSCSPISGHRSVSWYQQTPGQGLQFLFEYFSETQRNKGNFPGRFSGRQFSNSRSEMNVSTLELGDSALYLCASSKLIQETQYFGPGTRLLVL.

V and J are TRBV2 and TRBJ1-2; 7 nucleotides line up with TRBD1. V shed 6 bases and J 6 bases; nucleotides not matched to a gene: 7. The CDR3 contains 13 residues. From germline, CDR1 is SNHLY and CDR2 FYNNEI. The CDR3 DNA is TGTGCCAGCAGAGTCGGGACAGCCGATGGCTACACCTTC. Residues: CASRVGTADGYTF.

This chain uses TRBV5-1 with TRBJ2-5, with a possible D match to TRBD1 (5 bases). V was trimmed by 1 base and J by 3 bases, leaving 7 bases between them. The germline V gene encodes CDR1 SGHRS and CDR2 YFSETQ. This CDR3 has 13 residues. DNA of the CDR3: TGCGCCAGCAGCTTGATCAGGGAAGAGACCCAGTACTTC. Encoded protein: CASSLIREETQYF.

The chain couples TRBV5-1 to TRBJ2-2, with D perhaps TRBD2 (5 bases). CDR1 and CDR2 from the germline V gene are SGHRS and YFSETQ. V lost 5 bases, J lost 5 bases, and 19 bases lay in between. This CDR3 is built from 16 residues. DNA of the CDR3: TGCGCCAGCAGAAGGACCCCCGAGGGTTGGACCGGGGAGCTGTTTTTT. Its protein is CASRRTPEGWTGELFF.

In its sample, this clonotype was seen a few times. This chain links TRBV10-3 with TRBJ2-3; D is ambiguous. V lost 6 bases and J lost 2, with 15 bases in between. The V gene's germline CDR1 is ENHRY and CDR2 SYGVKD. The CDR3 runs 15 residues. The DNA of the CDR3 is TGTGCCATCAGCGATGGGCGGCCAGCCACAGATACGCAGTATTTT. It is translated as CAISDGRPATDTQYF.

The rearrangement links TRBV11-2 to TRBJ2-2, with no clear D. The CDR3 is 18 residues long. CDR1 is SGHAT and CDR2 is FQNNGV in the germline V gene. V lost 4 bases and J lost 0, with 18 bases in between. Written as DNA, the CDR3 is TGTGCCAGCAGCTCTCTTCTCCCTATTCTGGCGAACACCGGGGAGCTGTTTTTT. This codes for CASSSLLPILANTGELFF.

The chain has TRBV7-2 and TRBJ1-5, with D tentatively TRBD1 (5 bases). The CDR3 is made up of 16 amino acids. V was cut by 7 bases and J by 3 bases, with 19 bases left in between. Germline CDR1 is SGHTA and CDR2 is FQGNSA. This chain's CDR3 is CASNSMGQGINQPQHF. In nucleotides, the CDR3 is TGTGCCAGCAATTCCATGGGGCAGGGCATCAATCAGCCCCAGCATTTT.

Here the CDR3 DNA reads TGTGCCAGCAGTGCCGGGTTATACAATGAGCAGTTCTTC. Protein: CASSAGLYNEQFF. The rearrangement links TRBV2 to TRBJ2-1; D unresolved. Per germline, CDR1 SNHLY and CDR2 FYNNEI. The CDR3 is 13 amino acids. Deletions cut 4 bases from V and 4 bases from J, with 8 bases between. The variable domain in full, with the rest retrieved from reference TRBV2 and TRBJ2-1, is EPEVTQTPSHQVTQMGQEVILRCVPISNHLYFYWYRQILGQKVEFLVSFYNNEISEKSEIFDDQFSVERPDGSNFTLKIRSTKLEDSAMYFCASSAGLYNEQFFGPGTRLTVL.

The sample holds a few counts of this clonotype. The chain carries TRBV5-1 and TRBJ2-3; D remains unclear. This CDR3 has 16 residues. CDR1 is SGHRS and CDR2 is YFSETQ in the germline V gene. V lost 1 base and J lost 0, with 12 bases in between. As DNA, the CDR3 is TGCGCCAGCAGCTTGAGGGCAGGATCTAGCACAGATACGCAGTATTTT. This encodes CASSLRAGSSTDTQYF.

This clonotype was observed a few times. Relative to the germline gene, one junction end is altered; a read error may explain this. The V gene is TRBV7-7, the J gene TRBJ2-5, with TRBD1 identical over 10 bases. The CDR3 consists of 18 residues. Germline V CDR1 and CDR2: SSHAT, FNYEAQ (reference sequence). CDR3 in DNA: TGTGCTAGCAGCTTATTGACAGGGGGCGTTGGTCCAGGAGAGACCCAGTACTTC. Translating it yields CASSLLTGGVGPGETQYF.

The J gene is TRBJ2-1, the V gene TRBV11-3; 9 bases fit TRBD2. Losses at the gene ends were 6 bases for V and 9 bases for J; bases not matched to a gene: 15. The length of the CDR3 is 16 residues. In germline, CDR1 is SGHNT, CDR2 YENEEA. The CDR3 loop reads CASSSQTSGVSGEQFF. The CDR3 bases are TGTGCCAGCAGTTCCCAGACTAGCGGAGTTTCGGGTGAGCAGTTCTTC.

This chain links TRBV10-3 with TRBJ2-2; weak D call: TRBD2 (6 bases). Trimming took 5 bases from V and 0 from J, leaving 10 bases between them. CDR3 length equals 15 residues. CDR1 is ENHRY and CDR2 is SYGVKD in the germline V gene. CDR3 bases: TGTGCCATCAGTTTAGCGGAGCCGAACACCGGGGAGCTGTTTTTT. It yields the protein CAISLAEPNTGELFF.

The chain uses TRBV7-2 and TRBJ1-2, with D perhaps matching TRBD1 (5 bases). CDR1 and CDR2 from the germline V gene are SGHTA and FQGNSA. The V end lost 1 base, the J end lost 4 bases, and 16 bases lay between the germline ends. The CDR3 is 16 amino acids. The DNA for the CDR3 is TGTGCCAGCAGCTTAGGAGGGGTACAGAGATCCTATGGCTACACCTTC. Protein product: CASSLGGVQRSYGYTF.

This clonotype was counted a few times. The CDR3 here is CASSQDPRHAHYEQYF. The CDR3, as DNA: TGTGCCAGCAGCCAAGACCCACGTCATGCCCACTACGAGCAGTACTTC. The V and J genes are TRBV14 and TRBJ2-7; D gene unclear. This CDR3 has 16 residues. Trimming took 0 bases from V and 3 from J, leaving 15 bases between them. Germline assignment: CDR1 SGHDN and CDR2 FVKESK.

The V and J genes are TRBV4-1 and TRBJ2-7, with D possibly being TRBD2 (5 bases). This CDR3 comprises 16 residues. CDR1 MGHRA and CDR2 YSYEKL come from the germline V gene. Trimming cost V 1 base and J 2 bases, with 15 bases left between them. CDR3 loop: CASSQAPDWLTYEQYF. The CDR3 nucleotides are TGCGCCAGCAGCCAAGCCCCGGACTGGTTGACCTACGAGCAGTACTTC.

The J gene is TRBJ1-1, the V gene TRBV18; 8 positions match TRBD1. The CDR3 extends over 17 amino acids. The germline gives CDR1 KGHSH, CDR2 LQKENI. The ends lost 0 bases at V and 1 base at J; junction bases unmatched: 7. CDR3 sequence: CASSPPVGTGGNTEAFF. The CDR3 nucleotides are TGTGCCAGCTCACCACCGGTGGGAACAGGGGGGAACACTGAAGCTTTCTTT.

The J gene is TRBJ1-3, the V gene TRBV29-1; maybe TRBD1 (6 bases). CDR3 length: 10 residues. Germline V gene data show CDR1 as SQVTM and CDR2 as ANQGSEA. V was clipped by 2 bases and J by 16 bases, with 12 bases between them. CDR3 amino acids: CSVETGMRYF. The DNA for the CDR3 is TGCAGCGTTGAAACAGGGATGAGGTATTTT.

This clonotype was observed a handful of times. The chain links TRBV7-3 to TRBJ1-1; D call uncertain. The CDR3 totals 13 residues. With 2 bases removed from V and 8 bases from J, the gap between germline ends came to 12 bases. Germline lookup yields CDR1 SGHTA and CDR2 FQGTGA. This chain's CDR3 is CASSLGLPSEAFF. CDR3 nucleotide sequence: TGTGCCAGCAGCTTAGGGCTCCCTTCGGAAGCTTTCTTT.

Only a few counts were recorded for this clonotype. The chain joins TRBV6-2 or TRBV6-3 to TRBJ2-7; D is possibly TRBD2 (6 bases). The CDR3 contains 16 residues. The germline V and J ends were trimmed by 2 bases and 1 base, with 15 bases remaining between them. CDR1 is MNHEY and CDR2 is SVGEGT in the germline V gene. CDR3 bases: TGTGCCAGCAGTTACCTCCTAGCGTTTGGGTCCTACGAGCAGTACTTC. Encoded protein: CASSYLLAFGSYEQYF.

This clonotype was seen ten or more times. The CDR3 here is CASSHLYVGQGYEQYF. The CDR3 DNA reads as TGCGCCAGCAGCCACCTGTACGTAGGACAGGGTTACGAGCAGTACTTC. The rearrangement uses TRBV4-1 and TRBJ2-7; 8 bases are a match to TRBD1. The CDR3 extends over 16 amino acids. The V gene's germline CDR1 is MGHRA and CDR2 YSYEKL. J was trimmed by 4 bases and V by 3 bases; bases with no gene match: 11.

This clonotype was recorded a few times. The chain carries TRBV10-3 and TRBJ2-7, with TRBD2 as a possible D gene (6 bases). The ends were cut back, 2 bases at V and 8 bases at J, with 19 bases in the middle. Germline V gene lookup returns CDR1 ENHRY and CDR2 SYGVKD. The CDR3 covers 15 residues. Here the CDR3 DNA reads TGTGCCATCAGTGAGGGGGCACTAGCATTCCTCAAGCAGTACTTC. This translates into CAISEGALAFLKQYF.

The chain couples TRBV6-5 to TRBJ2-7; 9 bases agree with TRBD1. The CDR3 length is 14 residues. The V segment lost 1 base and the J segment 2 bases; nucleotides outside the gene matches: 0. Germline V lookup: CDR1 MNHEY, CDR2 SVGAGI. The CDR3 region has the DNA TGTGCCAGCAGTTACTGGACAGGGGCCTACGAGCAGTACTTC. Translated: CASSYWTGAYEQYF.